The table lists the clone carrying this T cell receptor (beta chain) with a few counts. Its antigen is undetermined. Losses at the gene ends were 1 base for V and 6 bases for J; bases not matched to a gene: 3. The germline V gene encodes CDR1 SGHTA and CDR2 FQGNSA. The CDR3 is 14 residues long. The data derive from a study of T cell repertoires in cytomegalovirus infection. Study summary: In the study, CMV epitopes included recently identified HLA-C-restricted and well-studied HLA-B-restricted ones. CMV infection and matching HLA type were both indicated by public TCR beta signatures.

Findings and caveats of the study: Individuals carrying CMV plus the relevant HLA were identified by cumulative frequency of public TCR beta families. Within the response measured ex vivo, HLA-C-restricted CMV-specific TCR beta clonotypes were dominant.

MiXCR, applied by TCRdb to the reads, yields one record per CDR3 protein. Among around 710,000 distinct CDR3 sequences listed, about 27% were seen once. The chain is built from TRBV7-2 and TRBJ2-7, with 10 bases fitting TRBD2. The clonotype was recovered from a human donor in good health (CMV status not recorded). Some clones in this sample may be carry-over from other donors' samples. The sequencing used cultured CD8+ T cells from PBMCs, collected from culture after CMV antigen stimulation. In DNA form, the CDR3 reads TGTGCCAGCAGCTTAGATGGACTAGCGGTCGAGCAGTACTTC. It specifies CASSLDGLAVEQYF.